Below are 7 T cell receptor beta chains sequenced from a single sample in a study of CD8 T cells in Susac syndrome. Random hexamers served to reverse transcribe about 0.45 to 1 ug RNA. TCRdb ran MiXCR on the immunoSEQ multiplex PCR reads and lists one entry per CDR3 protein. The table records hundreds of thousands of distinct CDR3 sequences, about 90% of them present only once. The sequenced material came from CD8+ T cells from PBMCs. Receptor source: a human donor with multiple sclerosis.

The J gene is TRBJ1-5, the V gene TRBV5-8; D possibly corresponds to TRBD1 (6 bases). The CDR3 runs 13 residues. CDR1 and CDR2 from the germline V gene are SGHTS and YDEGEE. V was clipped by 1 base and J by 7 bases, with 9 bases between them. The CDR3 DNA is TGTGCCAGCAGCTTGCCAGGGGCCCAGCCCCAGCATTTT. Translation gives CASSLPGAQPQHF.

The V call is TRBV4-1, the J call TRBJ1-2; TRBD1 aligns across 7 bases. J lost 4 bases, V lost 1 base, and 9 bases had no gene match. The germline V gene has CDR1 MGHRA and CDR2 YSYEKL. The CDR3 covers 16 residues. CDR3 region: CASSQAPGQPSYGYTF. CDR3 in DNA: TGCGCCAGCAGCCAAGCTCCGGGACAGCCTTCCTATGGCTACACCTTC.

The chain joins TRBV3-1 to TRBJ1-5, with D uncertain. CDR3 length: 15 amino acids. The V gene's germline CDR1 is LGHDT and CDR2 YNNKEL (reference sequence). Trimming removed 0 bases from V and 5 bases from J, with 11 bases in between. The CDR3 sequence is CASSQDITPYQPQHF. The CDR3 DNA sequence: TGTGCCAGCAGCCAAGATATAACCCCATATCAGCCCCAGCATTTT.

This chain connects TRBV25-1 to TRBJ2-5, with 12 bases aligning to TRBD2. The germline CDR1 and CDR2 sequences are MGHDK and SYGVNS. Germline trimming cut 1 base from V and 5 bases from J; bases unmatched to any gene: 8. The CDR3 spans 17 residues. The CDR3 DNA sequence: TGTGCCAGCAGTGAATTGACTAGCGGGAGATTGGGGGAGACCCAGTACTTC. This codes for CASSELTSGRLGETQYF.

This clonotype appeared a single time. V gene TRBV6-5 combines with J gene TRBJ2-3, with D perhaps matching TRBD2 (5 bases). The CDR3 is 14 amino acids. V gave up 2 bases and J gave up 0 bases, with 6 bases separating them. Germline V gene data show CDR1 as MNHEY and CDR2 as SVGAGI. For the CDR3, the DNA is TGTGCCAGCAGTTACGGGAGTAGCACAGATACGCAGTATTTT. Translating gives CASSYGSSTDTQYF.

CDR3 loop: CASSFGMYGTGGIYGYTF. In nucleotides, the CDR3 is TGTGCCAGCAGCTTTGGCATGTATGGGACAGGCGGCATCTATGGCTACACCTTC. V is TRBV13 and J is TRBJ1-2; 8 bases are a match to TRBD1. CDR1 PRHDT and CDR2 FYEKMQ come from the germline V gene (reference sequence). V gave up 3 bases and J gave up 4 bases; unmatched junction bases: 16. The CDR3 contains 18 residues.

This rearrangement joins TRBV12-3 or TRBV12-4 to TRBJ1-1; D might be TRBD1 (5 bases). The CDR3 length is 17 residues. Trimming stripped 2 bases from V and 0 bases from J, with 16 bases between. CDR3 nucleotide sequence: TGTGCCAGCAGTTTAACAGTCTCCGGGGCCATGAACACTGAAGCTTTCTTT. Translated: CASSLTVSGAMNTEAFF.